This TCR beta chain was sequenced during a study of PD-L1 blockade in urothelial cancer. Study summary: Most patients, twenty-five of 29, were males with bladder-origin cancer. At 6 weeks and at 3 weeks (second dose) after treatment start, blood was analyzed.

This clone was detected a few times. The identical CDR3 is also encoded by other nucleotide sequences in the sample. From germline, CDR1 is SGHTA and CDR2 FQGNSA. The CDR3 extends over 16 amino acids. V lost 1 base and J lost 0, with 10 bases in between. Here immunoSEQ multiplex PCR was the method, and the copy in TCRdb shows in-frame clones only, minus some. Among under 100,000 clones listed, 82% were seen once. The receptor was derived from a man in his 70s with urothelial cancer. V usage is TRBV7-2 and J usage is TRBJ1-3; D not resolved. The material was PBMCs, obtained around atezolizumab (anti-PD-L1) treatment. CDR3 in DNA: TGTGCCAGCAGCTTAGGCCCGCCGAGCTCTGGAAACACCATATATTTT. Translation gives CASSLGPPSSGNTIYF. The variable domain in full, with the rest retrieved from reference TRBV7-2 and TRBJ1-3, is GAGVSQSPSNKVTEKGKDVELRCDPISGHTALYWYRQSLGQGLEFLIYFQGNSAPDKSGLPSDRFSAERTGGSVSTLTIQRTQQEDSAVYLCASSLGPPSSGNTIYFGEGSWLTVV.